This T cell receptor (beta chain) stems from a study of blood T cell repertoires in COVID-19 (dated by TCRdb to 2018 to 2020). With regard to the full study: Samples covering the acute and convalescent phases of COVID-19 were provided by collaborators in the United States, Italy and Spain. Samples came from the ongoing ImmuneRACE study (first 160 participants) plus 1,254 subjects from 6 global collaborators. HLA class I and class II types, where available, came from metadata supplied by the sample provider rather than from assay-based typing. Deeply sampled blood TCRbeta repertoires from subjects exposed to, actively infected with, or recovered from COVID-19 were included in the dataset. A de-identified subject ID, COVID-19 status, age in years and sex were almost always included in the sample metadata. The repertoires were made available in a free public database intended to serve as a resource for research on the immune response to SARS-CoV-2. The prospective study material was composed of cDNA or gDNA derived from T cells, B-cell-depleted T cells, or PBMCs. Broad study findings and their caveats: How much clinical and demographic metadata was included differed by source and by participant, and the metadata was provided uncurated.

Each collaborating institution followed its own protocols to collect whole blood in K2EDTA tubes. For TCRbeta analysis, collaborator samples were shipped as frozen whole blood, as isolated PBMCs, or as DNA extracted from either sample type. The junction shows trimming of 5 bases on V and 2 bases on J, and the gene matches do not reach 12 bases of it. The germline V gene supplies CDR1 SGHTA and CDR2 FQGTGA. The CDR3 runs 18 residues from the cysteine to the phenylalanine. Only the CDR3 region is kept as DNA, spanning 54 bases read in frame from base 1. TCRbeta CDR3 regions were amplified from genomic DNA by means of the immunoSEQ Assay, a bias-controlled multiplex PCR. In the paper's pipeline: Within the assay, amplification of reference gene primers was used to estimate how many nucleated cells each sample contained. To quantify the absolute abundance of each unique TCRbeta CDR3 rearrangement, sequence reads were collapsed and filtered. Productive Simpson clonality was computed per sample as the square root of Simpson's diversity index over productive rearrangements. Drawn from immuneACCESS, this table holds only the in-frame rearrangements with V and J called that TCRdb kept. Clones are partly lost; checked studies trace under half to an unresolved V gene and leave the rest unexplained. For V, J and clone size, that table is used; D and trimming come from the DNA. Across this sample there are about 98,000 clones, with 75% to 85% seen only once. The ten most abundant clones make up less than 25% of the sample.

To note about this clone: It lacks a known antigen. No base quality information exists; no much larger clone differs at one position.

The chain is made from TRBV7-3 and TRBJ2-6; 7 nucleotides in the junction match TRBD2. The TCR originated in a man between 65 and 79 years old with acute or convalescent COVID-19. The material sequenced was peripheral blood. The sequence in DNA is TGTGCCAGCAGCCCCAGGACTAGAGGGGATACTGGGGCCAACGTCCTGACTTTC. Its coded protein is CASSPRTRGDTGANVLTF.